The 26 T cell receptor beta chains given below trace back to one sample, sequenced in a study of identical twins. TCRdb analysed the 5' RACE reads with MiXCR anew, one entry per CDR3 protein. The sample carries around 650,000 distinct CDR3 sequences, 7% to 7.5% recorded once. This same sample was also taken into another study, of yellow fever vaccine responses in identical twins.

Sequencing used PBMCs. These receptors were collected from a woman aged 18 to 35 in good health.

This chain uses TRBV4-1 with TRBJ2-3; 10 nucleotides match TRBD2. The V gene end was trimmed by 3 bases and the J gene end by 6 bases; junction bases not matched to a gene: 9. There are 16 residues in the CDR3. Germline values: CDR1 MGHRA, CDR2 YSYEKL. CDR3 region: CASSQASGGVRDTQYF. CDR3 coding DNA: TGCGCCAGCAGCCAGGCTAGCGGGGGCGTGCGCGATACGCAGTATTTT.

This clonotype was seen at least ten times. V is TRBV5-1 and J is TRBJ2-1, with D unresolved. The V end was cut by 0 bases, the J end by 0 bases, with 10 bases between. Looked up from germline, CDR1 is SGHRS and CDR2 is YFSETQ. CDR3 length: 16 residues. This CDR3 is CASSLVASSSYNEQFF. The DNA of the CDR3 is TGCGCCAGCAGCTTGGTGGCATCGAGCTCCTACAATGAGCAGTTCTTC. The full variable domain, in which reference TRBV5-1 and TRBJ2-1 provide the parts outside the CDR3, is KAGVTQTPRYLIKTRGQQVTLSCSPISGHRSVSWYQQTPGQGLQFLFEYFSETQRNKGNFPGRFSGRQFSNSRSEMNVSTLELGDSALYLCASSLVASSSYNEQFFGPGTRLTVL.

The chain joins TRBV7-8 to TRBJ2-7; D not certain. The CDR3 is made up of 14 amino acids. The ends were cut back, 0 bases at V and 1 base at J, with 7 bases in the middle. Germline CDR1 is SGHVS and CDR2 is FQNEAQ. CDR3 sequence reads: CASSLAARSYEQYV. CDR3 nucleotide sequence: TGTGCCAGCAGCTTAGCGGCCCGGTCCTACGAGCAGTACGTC.

Ten or more counts support this clonotype. The gene calls are TRBV4-1 and TRBJ1-1; maybe TRBD1 (5 bases). Between the trimmed V and J ends, which lost 0 bases and 0 bases, there was a span of 17 bases. This CDR3 region has 18 residues. Germline V gene lookup returns CDR1 MGHRA and CDR2 YSYEKL. The DNA of the CDR3 is TGCGCCAGCAGCCAAGACCTACAGGCGCCACTCATGAACACTGAAGCTTTCTTT. Protein sequence: CASSQDLQAPLMNTEAFF.

The J gene is TRBJ2-3, the V gene TRBV12-3 or TRBV12-4, with D uncertain. The CDR3 contains 13 residues. V was pared by 3 bases and J by 5 bases, with 9 bases between. The CDR3 bases are TGTGCCAGCAGTTTCCTTATTAGAGATACGCAGTATTTT. This sequence encodes CASSFLIRDTQYF.

This chain links TRBV7-6 with TRBJ1-6; D unclear. The CDR3 consists of 15 residues. V was pared by 5 bases and J by 7 bases, with 15 bases between. Germline lookup yields CDR1 SGHVS and CDR2 FNYEAQ. CDR3 loop: CASSAGRRSNSPLHF. As DNA, the CDR3 is TGTGCCAGCAGCGCGGGCAGAAGGAGCAATTCACCCCTCCACTTT.

Many counts were recorded for this clonotype. The gene calls are TRBV7-8 and TRBJ2-3; D is unclear. V was clipped by 6 bases and J by 5 bases, with 9 bases between them. The CDR3 has 12 residues. The germline V gene has CDR1 SGHVS and CDR2 FQNEAQ. The chain's CDR3 is CASRGQLDTQYF. In DNA, the CDR3 is TGTGCCAGCAGAGGGCAGCTAGATACGCAGTATTTT.

This clonotype came up many times. V gene TRBV20-1 combines with J gene TRBJ1-5, with TRBD1 identical over 8 bases. The length of the CDR3 is 14 residues. Germline assignment: CDR1 DFQATT and CDR2 SNEGSKA (reference sequence). V was pared by 2 bases and J by 7 bases, with 7 bases of the junction left unmatched. The CDR3 reads CSARKTGVGQPQHF. CDR3 DNA: TGCAGTGCTAGAAAGACAGGGGTAGGACAGCCCCAGCATTTT.

This clonotype was counted a few times. This likely reflects a read error, since a far larger clone is one base away. The chain carries TRBV12-3 or TRBV12-4 and TRBJ1-2; D not resolved. The CDR3 spans 13 residues. V shed 1 base and J shed 3 bases, with 6 bases lying between them. CDR3 nucleotides: TGTGCCAGCAGTTTAGGGGGTCACTATGGCTACACCTTC. Translated, it gives CASSLGGHYGYTF.

The genes are TRBV14 and TRBJ2-5; D might be TRBD1 (6 bases). The CDR3 consists of 19 residues. Trimming cost V 1 base and J 1 base, with 22 bases left between them. From germline, CDR1 is SGHDN and CDR2 FVKESK. CDR3 coding DNA: TGTGCCAGCAGCCAAGTCTCGGGATGGGGGCCAACCCTCCAAGAGACCCAGTACTTC. It codes for CASSQVSGWGPTLQETQYF.

This clonotype was seen many times. The chain employs TRBV12-3 or TRBV12-4 and TRBJ1-2; maybe TRBD1 (5 bases). The CDR3 contains 15 residues. Trimming took 2 bases from V and 4 from J, leaving 14 bases between them. The CDR3 nucleotides read TGTGCCAGCAGTTTATCGACCGGGGGAGGCTATGGCTACACCTTC. Amino acid sequence: CASSLSTGGGYGYTF.

Many counts were recorded for this clonotype. The chain links TRBV7-2 to TRBJ2-7; 13 nucleotides align to TRBD2. The CDR3 contains 15 residues. Germline V CDR1 and CDR2: SGHTA, FQGNSA. V was clipped by 5 bases and J by 2 bases; unmatched bases: 3. As DNA, the CDR3 is TGTGCCAGCAGCGGGACTAGCGGGACGACCTACGAGCAGTACTTC. Protein product: CASSGTSGTTYEQYF.

At least ten counts were recorded for this clonotype. V usage is TRBV12-3 or TRBV12-4 and J usage is TRBJ2-1; D remains ambiguous. The V end lost 3 bases, the J end lost 6 bases, and 15 bases lay between the germline ends. The length of the CDR3 is 15 residues. The CDR3 sequence is CASSFRSSRANEQFF. In DNA form, the CDR3 reads TGTGCCAGCAGTTTTCGTAGCAGTCGGGCCAATGAGCAGTTCTTC.

This clonotype was found a few times. The chain uses TRBV11-2 and TRBJ2-1; tentatively, D is TRBD2 (6 bases). The CDR3 contains 16 residues. Per the germline V gene, CDR1 is SGHAT and CDR2 is FQNNGV. Trimming took off 2 bases at V and 0 bases at J, with 11 bases between the two ends. In DNA form, the CDR3 reads TGTGCCAGCAGCTTACTCGCGGGGAACTCCTACAATGAGCAGTTCTTC. This gives the protein CASSLLAGNSYNEQFF.

This clonotype has just a few counts. The CDR3 DNA reads as TGCAGTGCTCAGGGGCACACAGATACGCAGTATTTT. Its protein is CSAQGHTDTQYF. The V and J genes are TRBV20-1 and TRBJ2-3; maybe TRBD1 (6 bases). Germline loops: CDR1 DFQATT, CDR2 SNEGSKA (reference sequence). The CDR3 consists of 12 residues. Trimming took off 5 bases at V and 2 bases at J, with 8 bases between the two ends.

This chain uses TRBV28 with TRBJ1-3, with 10 nucleotides matching TRBD1. Germline-derived CDR1 and CDR2 are MDHEN and SYDVKM. This CDR3 comprises 17 residues. After removal of 6 bases from V and 0 bases from J, the junction contained 8 bases not matched to a gene. The CDR3 DNA reads as TGTGCCAGCAGGGCCGGGACAGGGGAGAACTCTGGAAACACCATATATTTT. Its protein is CASRAGTGENSGNTIYF.

The chain carries TRBV27 and TRBJ2-3; TRBD1 might be the D (5 bases). Germline V lookup: CDR1 MNHEY, CDR2 SMNVEV (reference sequence). The V end was cut by 3 bases, the J end by 3 bases, with 13 bases between. The CDR3 runs 15 residues. The CDR3 nucleotides are TGTGCCAGCAGTTTCTGGGCCAGGGTTACAGATACGCAGTATTTT. Translated, it gives CASSFWARVTDTQYF.

This clonotype appeared many times. The genes are TRBV6-1 and TRBJ2-1; 13 bases agree with TRBD2. V dropped 4 bases and J dropped 9; count of bases not matched to a gene: 6. The germline V gene has CDR1 MNHNS and CDR2 SASEGT. The CDR3 extends over 15 amino acids. Here the CDR3 reads CASSATSGGALEQFF. In DNA, the CDR3 is TGTGCCAGCAGTGCTACTAGCGGGGGGGCACTTGAGCAGTTCTTC.

This clonotype occurred a few times. The V gene is TRBV28, the J gene TRBJ1-2, with 12 positions matching TRBD1. V was pared by 4 bases and J by 6 bases, with 6 bases of the junction left unmatched. The CDR3 has 15 residues. Per germline, CDR1 MDHEN and CDR2 SYDVKM. The CDR3 loop is CASSSGQGARHGYTF. The CDR3 coding sequence is TGTGCCAGCAGTTCGGGACAGGGGGCTCGTCATGGCTACACCTTC.

This clonotype has at least ten counts. The V call is TRBV10-3, the J call TRBJ2-5, with TRBD2 identical over 10 bases. J lost 5 bases, V lost 6 bases, and 3 bases had no gene match. Germline loops: CDR1 ENHRY, CDR2 SYGVKD. CDR3 size: 13 residues. CDR3 coding DNA: TGTGCCATCAGGGGACTAGCGTTTGAGACCCAGTACTTC. Translation gives CAIRGLAFETQYF.

V and J are TRBV5-1 and TRBJ2-7; 7 nucleotides align to TRBD2. The CDR3 is 15 residues long. Trimming at V came to 4 bases and at J to 3 bases, leaving 10 bases not matched to a gene. Germline V CDR1 and CDR2: SGHRS, YFSETQ. This CDR3 is CASSAGGTTYYEQYF. The CDR3 nucleotides are TGCGCCAGCAGCGCTGGTGGGACTACCTACTACGAGCAGTACTTC.

This clonotype was detected only a few times. The CDR3 loop reads CASSTEVRTEAFF. CDR3 coding DNA: TGCGCCAGCAGTACCGAGGTTCGGACTGAAGCTTTCTTT. The V gene is TRBV5-1, the J gene TRBJ1-1, with D hard to call. Germline V gene sequence: CDR1 SGHRS, CDR2 YFSETQ. There are 13 residues in the CDR3. Trimming pared 5 bases from V and 5 bases from J, leaving 13 bases between. Supplemented by reference TRBV5-1 and TRBJ1-1, the full variable domain reads KAGVTQTPRYLIKTRGQQVTLSCSPISGHRSVSWYQQTPGQGLQFLFEYFSETQRNKGNFPGRFSGRQFSNSRSEMNVSTLELGDSALYLCASSTEVRTEAFFGQGTRLTVV.

The chain joins TRBV12-3 or TRBV12-4 to TRBJ1-5; TRBD1 is a possible D gene (6 bases). There are 15 residues in the CDR3. Trimming took 8 bases from V and 3 from J, leaving 17 bases between them. The chain's CDR3 is CASQPRGADNQPQHF. DNA for the CDR3: TGTGCCAGCCAACCGAGGGGGGCTGACAATCAGCCCCAGCATTTT.

The V call is TRBV5-1, the J call TRBJ1-6, with a possible D match to TRBD1 (6 bases). V was shortened by 4 bases and J by 6 bases, with 11 bases between the two germline ends. Per the germline V gene, CDR1 is SGHRS and CDR2 is YFSETQ. CDR3 size: 14 residues. DNA for the CDR3: TGCGCCAGCAGCGGGGGACATGGTAATTCACCCCTCCACTTT. Protein product: CASSGGHGNSPLHF.

This clonotype showed up just a few times. This chain connects TRBV3-1 to TRBJ2-7, with 9 positions matching TRBD1. The J segment lost 1 base and the V segment lost 2 bases, leaving 3 bases of the junction unmatched. The CDR3 totals 15 residues. Germline loops: CDR1 LGHDT, CDR2 YNNKEL (reference sequence). This CDR3 is CASSQWGQGSYEQYF. The CDR3 DNA reads as TGTGCCAGCAGCCAATGGGGACAGGGTTCCTACGAGCAGTACTTC.

This clonotype was seen a handful of times. The chain links TRBV20-1 to TRBJ2-7; 15 bases align to TRBD2. J lost 3 bases, V lost 0 bases, and 9 bases had no gene match. This CDR3 is built from 18 residues. Germline lookup yields CDR1 DFQATT and CDR2 SNEGSKA (reference sequence). CDR3 sequence (DNA): TGCAGTGCTAGAGACGTCGGACTAGCGGGAGGGCCGGGCTACGAGCAGTACTTC. It translates to CSARDVGLAGGPGYEQYF.